A selection of T cell receptor beta chains follows, all from one sample in a study of cytomegalovirus exposure and HLA in healthy donors. Clones were sequenced by immunoSEQ multiplex PCR, and TCRdb holds only the in-frame ones, with some missing. The profile shows 150,000 to 200,000 clones, 80% to 85% of them singletons. The material sequenced was PBMCs. The receptors originated from a woman aged 40 to 49 in good health and CMV-seronegative. CDR3s leave out the opening cysteine and the closing phenylalanine or tryptophan. Only part of the rows carry a size: once, few, many, or a class if the clone is expanded.

v_call	clone_size	cdr3_aa
TRBV6-5	-	ASSYSAGKGYT
TRBV4-1	-	ASSFPRGNIQY
TRBV6-4	few	ASSDSSSSGANVLT
TRBV19	-	ASSRGTGRETEAF
TRBV4-3	-	ASSQDYFGSYEKLF
TRBV7-2	-	ASSSSGRAADTQY
TRBV6-1	-	ASSEPGMNTGELF
TRBV7-2	-	ASSQSGNYYNEQF
TRBV6-5	-	ASSYSSSNEKLF
TRBV27	-	ASSLLAGGLEQF
TRBV29-1	-	SVALLGQDTDTQY
TRBV2	-	ASGETVNYGYT
TRBV7-2	-	ASSDGSSNTEAF
TRBV9	-	ASSVEGVGATEAF
TRBV29-1	-	SVTSGRARGELF
TRBV6-5	-	ASGLAGVAETQY
TRBV6-5	-	ASSYNNQETQY
TRBV29-1	-	SVTVAGNTGELF
TRBV6-1	once	ASSGILNTEAF
TRBV7-6	few	ASSPRQGNTEAF
TRBV5-5	-	ASSLVARLSDTQY
TRBV7-3	-	ASSTLAGTDTQY
TRBV2	-	AALPGLAGITTDTQY
TRBV19	-	ASSSGFIYGYT
TRBV7-2	-	ASSLRSRGNEQF
TRBV9	-	ASSVAGKGDEKLF
TRBV29-1	-	SVGDNNQPQH
TRBV6-5	-	ASSYSPGTGGYT
TRBV2	-	ASSETGRSYEQY
TRBV7-6	-	ASSYRDTVLYSNQPQH
TRBV11-3	-	ASSFQSGQVENTEAF